A selection of T cell receptor beta chains follows, all from one sample in a study of cytomegalovirus exposure and HLA in healthy donors. Repertoires were generated with immunoSEQ multiplex PCR, while TCRdb's copy carries only in-frame clones and drops some. The table has over 150,000 clones, approximately 80% seen once. The sample was PBMCs. These receptors were taken from a woman in her forties or fifties in good health and CMV-seropositive. CDR3s include the opening cysteine and the closing phenylalanine or tryptophan. Expanded clones are given a class, and other clones once, few, many or no size at all.

V: TRBV27
size: NA
J: TRBJ1-3
CDR3: CASSGGYERGNTIYF

V: TRBV4-3
size: NA
J: TRBJ1-1
CDR3: CASSQDSRVPWAFF

V: TRBV12-5
size: once
J: TRBJ2-2
CDR3: CASGLWAGEVPGELFF

V: TRBV21-1
size: NA
J: TRBJ2-4
CDR3: CASSARRPNQNIQYF

V: TRBV5-1
size: once
J: TRBJ2-5
CDR3: CASSFGPPSGSEETQYF

V: TRBV2
size: NA
J: TRBJ2-1
CDR3: CASRETSGYYNEQFF

V: TRBV11-2
size: few
J: TRBJ1-2
CDR3: CASSLLGTGGWGYTF

V: TRBV5-1
size: few
J: TRBJ2-3
CDR3: CASSLDLLGRDTQYF

V: TRBV27
size: few
J: TRBJ2-7
CDR3: CASSPSSVGGHEQYF

V: TRBV7-2
size: NA
J: TRBJ2-1
CDR3: CASRETSGAYNEQFF

V: TRBV7-9
size: NA
J: TRBJ2-3
CDR3: CASSLGLPLSTDTQYF

V: TRBV5-1
size: NA
J: TRBJ2-1
CDR3: CASTPGLAGERQFF

V: TRBV15
size: NA
J: TRBJ1-2
CDR3: CATSRARTQYGYTF

V: TRBV9
size: NA
J: TRBJ1-2
CDR3: CASSVGGGTGYGYGYTF

V: TRBV10-3
size: NA
J: TRBJ1-2
CDR3: CAIKAQGAEGYTF

V: TRBV30
size: NA
J: TRBJ2-1
CDR3: CAWSVSRGSEQFF

V: TRBV9
size: NA
J: TRBJ2-3
CDR3: CASSVDGSGSTDTQYF

V: TRBV15
size: NA
J: TRBJ2-4
CDR3: CATRDRDIAKNIQYF

V: TRBV9
size: NA
J: TRBJ2-3
CDR3: CASSVGTGASTDTQYF

V: TRBV5-6
size: NA
J: TRBJ2-7
CDR3: CASSLTGGEQYF

V: TRBV6-5
size: NA
J: TRBJ2-5
CDR3: CASSYTSGTEETQYF

V: TRBV19
size: NA
J: TRBJ2-7
CDR3: CASSITFGLAGTLYEQYF

V: TRBV7-2
size: NA
J: TRBJ2-6
CDR3: CASSPPGVNVLTF

V: TRBV7-2
size: NA
J: TRBJ2-7
CDR3: CASSSNGQGIEQYF